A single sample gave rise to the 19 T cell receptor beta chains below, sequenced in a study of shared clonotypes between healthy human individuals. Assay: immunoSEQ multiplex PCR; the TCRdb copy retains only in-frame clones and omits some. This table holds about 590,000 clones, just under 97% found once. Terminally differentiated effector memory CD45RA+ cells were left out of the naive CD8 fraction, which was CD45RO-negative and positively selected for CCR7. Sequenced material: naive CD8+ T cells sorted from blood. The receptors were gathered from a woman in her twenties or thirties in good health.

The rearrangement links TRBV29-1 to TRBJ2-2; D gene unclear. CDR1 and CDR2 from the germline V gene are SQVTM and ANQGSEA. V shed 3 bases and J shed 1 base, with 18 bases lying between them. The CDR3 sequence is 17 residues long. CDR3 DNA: TGCAGCGTTGACCGGGTGGGCACAGAGGAGAACACCGGGGAGCTGTTTTTT. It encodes CSVDRVGTEENTGELFF.

The CDR3 sequence is CASSGEGGAYEQYF. The CDR3 DNA reads TGTGCCAGCAGTGGGGAGGGTGGTGCCTACGAGCAGTACTTC. V and J are TRBV27 and TRBJ2-7; 7 bases are a match to TRBD2. This CDR3 contains 14 residues. V gave up 5 bases and J gave up 2 bases; unmatched junction bases: 6. Germline-derived CDR1 and CDR2 are MNHEY and SMNVEV (reference sequence).

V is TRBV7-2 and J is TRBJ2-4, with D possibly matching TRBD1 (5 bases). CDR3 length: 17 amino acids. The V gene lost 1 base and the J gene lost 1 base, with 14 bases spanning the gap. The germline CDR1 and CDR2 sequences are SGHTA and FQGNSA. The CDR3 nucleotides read TGTGCCAGCAGCTTAGAGGGGCCAGGCCTCGCCAAAAACATTCAGTACTTC. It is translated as CASSLEGPGLAKNIQYF.

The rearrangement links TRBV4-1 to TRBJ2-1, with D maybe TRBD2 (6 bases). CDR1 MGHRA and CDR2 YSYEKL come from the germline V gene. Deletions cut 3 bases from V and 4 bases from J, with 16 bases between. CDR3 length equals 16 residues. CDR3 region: CASSQATGTLYNEQFF. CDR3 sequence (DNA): TGCGCCAGCAGCCAGGCCACCGGGACTCTTTACAATGAGCAGTTCTTC.

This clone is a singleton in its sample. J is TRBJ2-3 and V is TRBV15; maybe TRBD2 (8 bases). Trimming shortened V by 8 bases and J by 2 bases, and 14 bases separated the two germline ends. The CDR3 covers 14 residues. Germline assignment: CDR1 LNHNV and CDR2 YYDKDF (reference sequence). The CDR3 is CATREGQYTDTQYF. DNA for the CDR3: TGTGCCACCCGGGAGGGACAGTACACAGATACGCAGTATTTT.

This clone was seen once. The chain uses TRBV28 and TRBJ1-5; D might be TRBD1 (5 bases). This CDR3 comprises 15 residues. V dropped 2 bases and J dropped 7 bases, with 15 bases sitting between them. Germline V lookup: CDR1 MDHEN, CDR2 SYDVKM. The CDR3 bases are TGTGCCAGCAGTTTAAGTTTCTTGGGGGAACAGCCCCAGCATTTT. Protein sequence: CASSLSFLGEQPQHF.

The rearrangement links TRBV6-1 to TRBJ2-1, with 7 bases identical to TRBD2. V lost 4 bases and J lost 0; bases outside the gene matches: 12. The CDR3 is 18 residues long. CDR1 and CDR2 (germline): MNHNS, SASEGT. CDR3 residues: CASSGNSGSSHSYNEQFF. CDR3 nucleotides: TGTGCCAGCAGTGGGAATAGCGGGTCAAGTCACTCCTACAATGAGCAGTTCTTC.

The CDR3 is CAWSVPDRVYGYTF. CDR3 nucleotide sequence: TGTGCCTGGAGTGTGCCGGACAGGGTCTATGGCTACACCTTC. The chain employs TRBV30 and TRBJ1-2, with 8 bases identical to TRBD1. J gave up 4 bases and V 0 bases, and 4 bases lay outside the gene matches. Looked up from germline, CDR1 is GTSNPN and CDR2 is SVGIG (reference sequence). CDR3 length equals 14 residues.

In nucleotides, the CDR3 is TGTGCCAGCAGCCTCGGACAGGAGCAGTACTTC. Protein product: CASSLGQEQYF. The chain combines TRBV7-9 with TRBJ2-5; 7 nucleotides agree with TRBD1. V dropped 5 bases and J dropped 11; count of bases not matched to a gene: 5. The CDR3 totals 11 residues. CDR1 SEHNR and CDR2 FQNEAQ come from the germline V gene (reference sequence). The full variable domain, completed using reference TRBV7-9 and TRBJ2-5, is DTGVSQNPRHKITKRGQNVTFRCDPISEHNRLYWYRQTLGQGPEFLTYFQNEAQLEKSRLLSDRFSAERPKGSFSTLEIQRTEQGDSAMYLCASSLGQEQYFGPGTRLLVL.

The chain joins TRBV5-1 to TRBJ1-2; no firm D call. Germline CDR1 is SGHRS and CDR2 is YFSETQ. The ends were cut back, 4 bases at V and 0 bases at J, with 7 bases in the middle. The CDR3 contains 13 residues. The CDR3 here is CASSASANYGYTF. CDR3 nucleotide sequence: TGCGCCAGCAGCGCTTCTGCTAACTATGGCTACACCTTC. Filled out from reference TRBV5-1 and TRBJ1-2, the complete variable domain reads KAGVTQTPRYLIKTRGQQVTLSCSPISGHRSVSWYQQTPGQGLQFLFEYFSETQRNKGNFPGRFSGRQFSNSRSEMNVSTLELGDSALYLCASSASANYGYTFGSGTRLTVV.

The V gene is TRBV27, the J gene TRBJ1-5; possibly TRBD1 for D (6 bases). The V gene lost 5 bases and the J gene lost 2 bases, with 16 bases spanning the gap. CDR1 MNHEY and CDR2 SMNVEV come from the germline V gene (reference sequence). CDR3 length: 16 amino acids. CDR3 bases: TGTGCCAGCAGTGCTTGGGGGGGCGAACGCAATCAGCCCCAGCATTTT. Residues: CASSAWGGERNQPQHF.

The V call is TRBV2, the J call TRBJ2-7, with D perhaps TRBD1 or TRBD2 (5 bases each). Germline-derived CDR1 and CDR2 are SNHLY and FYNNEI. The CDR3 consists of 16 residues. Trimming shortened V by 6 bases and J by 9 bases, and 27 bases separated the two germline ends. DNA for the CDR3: TGTGCCAGCAGCAAGAACGCCGGGACGGCAAATACTGGGCAGTACTTC. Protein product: CASSKNAGTANTGQYF.

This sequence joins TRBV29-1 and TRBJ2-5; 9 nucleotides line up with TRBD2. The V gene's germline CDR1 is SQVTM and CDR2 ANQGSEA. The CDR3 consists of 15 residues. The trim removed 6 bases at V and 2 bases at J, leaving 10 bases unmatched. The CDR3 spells CSVRGLAKKQETQYF. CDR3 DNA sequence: TGCAGCGTGCGCGGACTAGCGAAAAAACAAGAGACCCAGTACTTC.

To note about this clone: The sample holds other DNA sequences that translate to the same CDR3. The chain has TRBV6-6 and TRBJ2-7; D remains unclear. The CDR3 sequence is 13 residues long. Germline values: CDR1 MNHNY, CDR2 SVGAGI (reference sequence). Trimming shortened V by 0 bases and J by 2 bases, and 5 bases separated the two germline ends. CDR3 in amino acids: CASSYSTAYEQYF. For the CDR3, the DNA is TGTGCCAGCAGTTACTCTACCGCCTACGAGCAGTACTTC.

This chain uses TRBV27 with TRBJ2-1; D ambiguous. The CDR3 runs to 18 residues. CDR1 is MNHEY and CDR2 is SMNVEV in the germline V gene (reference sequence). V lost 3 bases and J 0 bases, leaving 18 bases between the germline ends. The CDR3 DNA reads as TGTGCCAGCAGTTTTGGGTCCTACCACCCGAGCTCCTACAATGAGCAGTTCTTC. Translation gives CASSFGSYHPSSYNEQFF.

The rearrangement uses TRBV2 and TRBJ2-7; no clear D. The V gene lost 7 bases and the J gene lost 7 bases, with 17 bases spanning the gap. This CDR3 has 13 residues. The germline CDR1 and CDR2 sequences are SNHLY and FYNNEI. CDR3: CASTKKWVGEQYF. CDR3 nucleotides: TGTGCCAGCACTAAAAAGTGGGTGGGGGAGCAGTACTTC.

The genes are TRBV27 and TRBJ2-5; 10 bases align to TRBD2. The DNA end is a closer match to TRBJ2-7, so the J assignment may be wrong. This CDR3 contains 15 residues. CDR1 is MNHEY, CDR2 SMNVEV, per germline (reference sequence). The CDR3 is CASSLVAGGSVEQYF. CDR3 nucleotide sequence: TGTGCCAGCAGTTTAGTAGCGGGAGGATCCGTCGAGCAGTACTTC.

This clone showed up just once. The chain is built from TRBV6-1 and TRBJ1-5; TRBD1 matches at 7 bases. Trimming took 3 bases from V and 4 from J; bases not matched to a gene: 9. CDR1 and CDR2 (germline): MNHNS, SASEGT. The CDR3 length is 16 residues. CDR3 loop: CASSENRGALNQPQHF. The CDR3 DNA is TGTGCCAGCAGTGAGAACAGGGGCGCTTTAAATCAGCCCCAGCATTTT.

CDR3 sequence (DNA): TGTGCCAGCAGGACACTAGACAGCGAGAGGCAGTTCTTC. Translated, it gives CASRTLDSERQFF. The chain couples TRBV28 to TRBJ2-1; TRBD1 or TRBD2 may be the D gene (5 bases each). This CDR3 spans 13 amino acids. Deletions cut 6 bases from V and 12 bases from J, with 18 bases between. Germline V CDR1 and CDR2: MDHEN, SYDVKM.